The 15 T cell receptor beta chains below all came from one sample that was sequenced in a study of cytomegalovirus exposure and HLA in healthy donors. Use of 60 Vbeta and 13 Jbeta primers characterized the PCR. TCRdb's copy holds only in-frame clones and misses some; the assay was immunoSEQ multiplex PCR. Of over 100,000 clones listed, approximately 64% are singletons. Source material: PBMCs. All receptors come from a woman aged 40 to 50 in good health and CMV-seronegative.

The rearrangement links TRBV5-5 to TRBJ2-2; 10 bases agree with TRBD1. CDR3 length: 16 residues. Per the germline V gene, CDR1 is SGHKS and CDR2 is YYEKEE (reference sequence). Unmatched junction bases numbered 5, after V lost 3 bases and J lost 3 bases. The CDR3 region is CASSSRQGAYTGELFF. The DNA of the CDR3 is TGTGCCAGCAGCTCCCGACAGGGGGCTTACACCGGGGAGCTGTTTTTT. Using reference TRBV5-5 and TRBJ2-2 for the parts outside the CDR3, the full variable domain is DAGVTQSPTHLIKTRGQQVTLRCSPISGHKSVSWYQQVLGQGPQFIFQYYEKEERGRGNFPDRFSARQFPNYSSELNVNALLLGDSALYLCASSSRQGAYTGELFFGEGSRLTVL.

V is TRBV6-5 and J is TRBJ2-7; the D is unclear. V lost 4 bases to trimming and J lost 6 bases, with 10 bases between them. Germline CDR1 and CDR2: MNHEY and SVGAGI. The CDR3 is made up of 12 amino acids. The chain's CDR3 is CASSSSTLEQYF. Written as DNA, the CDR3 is TGTGCCAGCAGTTCCTCGACTCTCGAGCAGTACTTC.

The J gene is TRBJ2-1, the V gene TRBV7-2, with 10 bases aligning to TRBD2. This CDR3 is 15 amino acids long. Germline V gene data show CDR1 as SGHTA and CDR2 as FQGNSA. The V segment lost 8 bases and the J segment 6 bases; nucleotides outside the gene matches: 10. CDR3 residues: CASGIRAGGLNEQFF. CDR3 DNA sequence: TGTGCCAGCGGTATAAGAGCGGGGGGGCTCAATGAGCAGTTCTTC.

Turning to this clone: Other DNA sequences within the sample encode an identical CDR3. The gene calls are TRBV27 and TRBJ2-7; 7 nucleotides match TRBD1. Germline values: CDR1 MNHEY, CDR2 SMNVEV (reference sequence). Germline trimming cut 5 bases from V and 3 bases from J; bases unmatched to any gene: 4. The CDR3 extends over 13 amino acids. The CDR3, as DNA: TGTGCCAGCAGTCGGGACAGAAGCTACGAGCAGTACTTC. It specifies CASSRDRSYEQYF.

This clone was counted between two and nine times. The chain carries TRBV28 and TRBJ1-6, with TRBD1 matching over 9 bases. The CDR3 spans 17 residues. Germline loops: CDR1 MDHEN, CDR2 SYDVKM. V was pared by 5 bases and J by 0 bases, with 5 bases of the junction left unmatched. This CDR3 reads CASSAGQGSSYNSPLHF. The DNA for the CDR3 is TGTGCCAGCAGTGCCGGACAGGGGAGCTCCTATAATTCACCCCTCCACTTT.

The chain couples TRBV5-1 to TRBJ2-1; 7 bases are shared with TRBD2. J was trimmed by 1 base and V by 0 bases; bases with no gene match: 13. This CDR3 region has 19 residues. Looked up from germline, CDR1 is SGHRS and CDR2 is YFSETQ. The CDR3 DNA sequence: TGCGCCAGCAGCTTGGGCCTTTGGGGAGGCGGGAGTTCCTACAATGAGCAGTTCTTC. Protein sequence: CASSLGLWGGGSSYNEQFF.

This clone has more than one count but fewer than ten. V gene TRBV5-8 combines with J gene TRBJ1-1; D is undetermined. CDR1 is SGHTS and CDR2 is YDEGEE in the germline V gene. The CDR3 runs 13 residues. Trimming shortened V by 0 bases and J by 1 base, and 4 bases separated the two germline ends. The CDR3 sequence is CASSLARNTEAFF. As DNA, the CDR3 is TGTGCCAGCAGCTTGGCCAGGAACACTGAAGCTTTCTTT.

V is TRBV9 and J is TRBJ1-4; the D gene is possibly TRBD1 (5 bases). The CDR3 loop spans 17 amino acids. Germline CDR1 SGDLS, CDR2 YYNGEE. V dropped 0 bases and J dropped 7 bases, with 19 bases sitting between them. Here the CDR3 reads CASSVGLQGWVGEKLFF. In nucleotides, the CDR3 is TGTGCCAGCAGCGTAGGCCTCCAGGGCTGGGTGGGTGAAAAACTGTTTTTT.

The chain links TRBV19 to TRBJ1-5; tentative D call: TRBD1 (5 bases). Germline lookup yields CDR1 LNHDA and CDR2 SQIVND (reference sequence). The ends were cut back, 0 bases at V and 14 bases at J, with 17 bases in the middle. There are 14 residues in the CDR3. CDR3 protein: CASSIEAGVRTEHF. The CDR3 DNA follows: TGTGCCAGTAGTATAGAAGCGGGGGTCCGAACTGAGCATTTT.

Written as DNA, the CDR3 is TGCGCCAGCAGCCCCCGGACAGGAGTCGGTGGCTACACCTTC. Translating it yields CASSPRTGVGGYTF. The gene calls are TRBV5-1 and TRBJ1-2, with 7 bases aligning to TRBD1. There are 14 residues in the CDR3. J lost 7 bases, V lost 4 bases, and 10 bases had no gene match. From germline, CDR1 is SGHRS and CDR2 YFSETQ.

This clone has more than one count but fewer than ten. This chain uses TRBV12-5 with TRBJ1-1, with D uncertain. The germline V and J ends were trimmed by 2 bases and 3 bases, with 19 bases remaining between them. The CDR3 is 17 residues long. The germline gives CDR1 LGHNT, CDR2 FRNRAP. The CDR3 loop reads CASGLLTGMVTDTEAFF. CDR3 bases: TGTGCTAGTGGTTTGCTAACCGGGATGGTCACAGACACTGAAGCTTTCTTT.

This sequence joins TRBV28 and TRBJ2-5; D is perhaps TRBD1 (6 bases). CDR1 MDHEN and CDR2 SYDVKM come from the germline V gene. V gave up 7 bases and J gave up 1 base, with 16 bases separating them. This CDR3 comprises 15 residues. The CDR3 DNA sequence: TGTGCCAGCATCCTTGTAACAGGGAGCCAAGAGACCCAGTACTTC. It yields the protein CASILVTGSQETQYF.

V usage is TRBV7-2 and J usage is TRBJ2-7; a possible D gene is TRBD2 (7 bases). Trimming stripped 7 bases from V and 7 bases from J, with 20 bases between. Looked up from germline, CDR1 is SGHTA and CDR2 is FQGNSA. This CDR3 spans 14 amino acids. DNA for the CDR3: TGTGCCAGCACCCGAGGGGGGGTGTCCTTTGAGCAGTACTTC. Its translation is CASTRGGVSFEQYF.

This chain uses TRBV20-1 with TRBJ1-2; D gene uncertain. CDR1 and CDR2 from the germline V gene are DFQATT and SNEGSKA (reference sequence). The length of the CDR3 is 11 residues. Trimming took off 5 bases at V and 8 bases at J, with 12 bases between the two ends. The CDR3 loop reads CSAVRATGYTF. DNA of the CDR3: TGCAGTGCTGTGCGGGCGACAGGCTACACCTTC.

The CDR3, as DNA: TGTGCCAGCAGTGACAAAGGACAGGGGGCGGGGGAGCAGTACTTC. Translation: CASSDKGQGAGEQYF. The gene calls are TRBV25-1 and TRBJ2-7, with 11 bases aligning to TRBD1. V dropped 3 bases and J dropped 7; count of bases not matched to a gene: 8. The CDR3 spans 15 residues. Per germline, CDR1 MGHDK and CDR2 SYGVNS.